The 29 T cell receptor beta chains reported below all come from one sample, sequenced in a study of blood T cell repertoires in COVID-19. Assay: immunoSEQ multiplex PCR; the TCRdb copy retains only in-frame clones and omits some. The sample carries 140,000 or so clones, roughly 84% recorded once. The sample was peripheral blood. Receptor source: a human donor in a cohort sampled during active COVID-19.

The chain links TRBV2 to TRBJ1-5; 10 bases match TRBD1. Germline V gene data show CDR1 as SNHLY and CDR2 as FYNNEI. This CDR3 comprises 14 residues. V shed 8 bases and J 6 bases; nucleotides not matched to a gene: 7. CDR3 sequence: CASAQTGGLQPQHF. CDR3 nucleotides: TGTGCCAGCGCCCAGACAGGGGGCCTTCAGCCCCAGCATTTT.

The rearrangement links TRBV10-1 to TRBJ1-2, with D maybe TRBD1 (6 bases). The germline CDR1 and CDR2 sequences are WNHNN and SYGVQD (reference sequence). CDR3 length: 15 amino acids. Between the trimmed V and J ends, which lost 4 bases and 8 bases, there was a span of 20 bases. CDR3 sequence reads: CASSARGRRGPGYTF. The CDR3 region has the DNA TGCGCCAGCAGTGCGCGGGGGCGAAGGGGCCCCGGCTACACCTTC.

This clone was picked up a small number of times. This rearrangement joins TRBV12-3 or TRBV12-4 to TRBJ1-5; possibly TRBD1 for D (6 bases). The CDR3 consists of 13 residues. Between the trimmed V and J ends, which lost 5 bases and 4 bases, there was a span of 9 bases. CDR3 amino acids: CASSRTGNQPQHF. The DNA for the CDR3 is TGTGCCAGCAGTCGAACAGGGAATCAGCCCCAGCATTTT.

The V gene is TRBV12-3 or TRBV12-4, the J gene TRBJ2-7, with D perhaps matching TRBD2 (5 bases). The CDR3 spans 11 residues. V was cut by 7 bases and J by 7 bases, with 11 bases left in between. CDR3 coding DNA: TGTGCCAGCACTCGACGAGGGGAGCAGTACTTC. Protein product: CASTRRGEQYF.

This sequence joins TRBV6-1 and TRBJ1-6; 8 nucleotides match TRBD1. V shed 4 bases, J shed 9 bases, and the junction held 11 bases outside the gene matches. This CDR3 is built from 16 residues. CDR1 is MNHNS and CDR2 is SASEGT in the germline V gene. For the CDR3, the DNA is TGTGCCAGCAGTGCAGACTTCAGGGGGCAGAGTTCACCCCTCCACTTT. Residues: CASSADFRGQSSPLHF.

The CDR3 reads CASSSYPGQGHYEQYF. The CDR3 DNA follows: TGTGCCAGCAGCTCATACCCGGGACAGGGCCACTACGAGCAGTACTTC. This rearrangement joins TRBV11-2 to TRBJ2-7; 9 bases are shared with TRBD1. Germline lookup yields CDR1 SGHAT and CDR2 FQNNGV. CDR3 length equals 16 residues. After removal of 4 bases from V and 3 bases from J, the junction contained 10 bases not matched to a gene.

This chain links TRBV7-6 with TRBJ1-1; D is ambiguous. The ends were cut back, 6 bases at V and 0 bases at J, with 8 bases in the middle. The CDR3 has 13 amino acids. Germline V gene sequence: CDR1 SGHVS, CDR2 FNYEAQ. CDR3 DNA sequence: TGTGCCAGCAGTCCTAATATGAACACTGAAGCTTTCTTT. It is translated as CASSPNMNTEAFF.

In this sample, this clone turned up a few times. The chain couples TRBV11-2 to TRBJ1-5; 11 bases line up with TRBD1. Unmatched junction bases numbered 3, after V lost 1 base and J lost 7 bases. Germline CDR1 SGHAT, CDR2 FQNNGV. CDR3 length: 15 amino acids. CDR3 region: CASSLGRDRGQPQHF. The CDR3 nucleotides read TGTGCCAGCAGCTTAGGACGGGACAGGGGGCAGCCCCAGCATTTT.

V is TRBV5-6 and J is TRBJ1-6; D is unclear. The CDR3 is 14 residues long. Trimming took 4 bases from V and 11 from J, leaving 16 bases between them. Germline lookup yields CDR1 SGHDT and CDR2 YYEEEE. The CDR3 region has the DNA TGTGCCAGCAGCAGGGAGCCCTCCGGTCCACCCCTCCACTTT. It encodes CASSREPSGPPLHF. Full variable domain (rest looked up from reference TRBV5-6 and TRBJ1-6): DAGVTQSPTHLIKTRGQQVTLRCSPKSGHDTVSWYQQALGQGPQFIFQYYEEEERQRGNFPDRFSGHQFPNYSSELNVNALLLGDSALYLCASSREPSGPPLHFGNGTRLTVT.

In its sample, this clone was seen once. This chain connects TRBV5-5 to TRBJ1-2; D remains unclear. This CDR3 comprises 14 residues. The V and J ends lost 4 bases and 8 bases respectively, with 18 bases between them. Germline CDR1 is SGHKS and CDR2 is YYEKEE (reference sequence). The CDR3 bases are TGTGCCAGCAGCCTCCCGGCGGCGGTGGCAGGCTACACCTTC. Its protein is CASSLPAAVAGYTF.

The chain is built from TRBV19 and TRBJ2-3, with TRBD2 matching over 7 bases. The J segment lost 8 bases and the V segment lost 6 bases, leaving 20 bases of the junction unmatched. Germline loops: CDR1 LNHDA, CDR2 SQIVND (reference sequence). CDR3 length equals 17 residues. The CDR3 sequence is CASSFLPGPGGGGTQYF. As DNA, the CDR3 is TGTGCCAGTAGCTTTTTACCGGGACCGGGGGGAGGCGGTACGCAGTATTTT.

This sequence joins TRBV4-1 and TRBJ2-5; D possibly corresponds to TRBD1 (6 bases). CDR1 and CDR2 (germline): MGHRA, YSYEKL. V gave up 1 base and J gave up 0 bases, with 9 bases separating them. The CDR3 runs to 15 residues. In DNA, the CDR3 is TGCGCCAGCAGCCAAGGGGACACAGACCAAGAGACCCAGTACTTC. Translating gives CASSQGDTDQETQYF.

In its sample, this clone was seen many times. The V and J genes are TRBV3-1 (or the pseudogene TRBV3-2) and TRBJ1-1; 7 bases agree with TRBD1. The CDR3 extends over 14 amino acids. The V and J ends lost 4 bases and 2 bases, in that order; junction bases with no gene match: 4. Germline CDR1 LGHDT, CDR2 YNNKEL (reference sequence). CDR3 sequence (DNA): TGTGCCAGCAGCCGACAGGGTTTAAACACTGAAGCTTTCTTT. Translated: CASSRQGLNTEAFF.

The genes are TRBV7-9 and TRBJ1-2, with D possibly matching TRBD1 (6 bases). Germline V gene sequence: CDR1 SEHNR, CDR2 FQNEAQ (reference sequence). V lost 5 bases, J lost 11 bases, and 15 bases lay in between. CDR3 length: 12 residues. This CDR3 reads CASSLSDRRYTF. Written as DNA, the CDR3 is TGTGCCAGCAGCCTTTCCGACAGGCGGTACACCTTC.

The V call is TRBV6-5, the J call TRBJ1-5; D is ambiguous. The CDR3 runs 13 residues. Deletions cut 6 bases from V and 2 bases from J, with 8 bases between. CDR1 is MNHEY and CDR2 is SVGAGI in the germline V gene. The CDR3 nucleotides are TGTGCCAGCAGACACGGGGGCAATCAGCCCCAGCATTTT. Encoded protein: CASRHGGNQPQHF.

This clone was found a few times. This rearrangement joins TRBV7-2 to TRBJ1-5; D unresolved. The ends were cut back, 2 bases at V and 7 bases at J, with 9 bases in the middle. CDR1 SGHTA and CDR2 FQGNSA come from the germline V gene. The CDR3 covers 13 residues. CDR3 DNA sequence: TGTGCCAGCAGCTTACTTTCTTCGCAGCCCCAGCATTTT. Amino acids: CASSLLSSQPQHF.

V gene TRBV16 combines with J gene TRBJ1-1; D perhaps matches TRBD1 (5 bases). Looked up from germline, CDR1 is KGHSY and CDR2 is FQNENV. The CDR3 extends over 14 amino acids. Trimming left V 5 bases short and J 4 bases short, with 14 bases between. DNA of the CDR3: TGTGCCAGCAGCTCAACACAAGGGGCCACTGAAGCTTTCTTT. This gives the protein CASSSTQGATEAFF.

The chain joins TRBV3-1 (or the pseudogene TRBV3-2) to TRBJ2-5; 9 bases align to TRBD1. CDR3 length: 20 residues. CDR1 is LGHDT, CDR2 YNNKEL, per germline (reference sequence). J gave up 5 bases and V 4 bases, and 23 bases lay outside the gene matches. CDR3 bases: TGTGCCAGCAGCCCCTTTGTCCCGGGACAGGGACCGCTTGTAACGGAGACCCAGTACTTC. It specifies CASSPFVPGQGPLVTETQYF.

In the case of this clone: Within the sample, other DNA sequences also encode this same CDR3. The V and J genes are TRBV5-1 and TRBJ2-3, with a weak D call TRBD1 (6 bases). Germline V lookup: CDR1 SGHRS, CDR2 YFSETQ. Trimming removed 0 bases at V and 1 base at J, with 6 bases between. The CDR3 runs to 14 residues. The CDR3 here is CASSLDRGTDTQYF. The DNA for the CDR3 is TGCGCCAGCAGCTTGGACAGGGGCACAGATACGCAGTATTTT. The entire variable domain, with the rest obtained from reference TRBV5-1 and TRBJ2-3, is as follows: KAGVTQTPRYLIKTRGQQVTLSCSPISGHRSVSWYQQTPGQGLQFLFEYFSETQRNKGNFPGRFSGRQFSNSRSEMNVSTLELGDSALYLCASSLDRGTDTQYFGPGTRLTVL.

The chain uses TRBV3-1 (or the pseudogene TRBV3-2) and TRBJ2-1; 9 bases agree with TRBD2. This CDR3 comprises 16 residues. With V trimmed by 5 bases and J by 3 bases, 8 bases remained unmatched. Germline values: CDR1 LGHDT, CDR2 YNNKEL (reference sequence). The CDR3 loop is CASSVSGLAFYNEQFF. The CDR3 region has the DNA TGTGCCAGCAGCGTTTCAGGACTAGCGTTCTACAATGAGCAGTTCTTC.

V and J are TRBV6-5 and TRBJ2-7; D possibly corresponds to TRBD2 (5 bases). Trimming shortened V by 4 bases and J by 6 bases, and 10 bases separated the two germline ends. Germline V CDR1 and CDR2: MNHEY, SVGAGI. The CDR3 loop spans 12 amino acids. The chain's CDR3 is CASSSGLGEQYF. The DNA of the CDR3 is TGTGCCAGCAGTTCTGGACTCGGCGAGCAGTACTTC.

The J gene is TRBJ2-3, the V gene TRBV19; TRBD1 might be the D (5 bases). V lost 10 bases, J lost 2 bases, and 13 bases lay in between. The CDR3 is made up of 13 amino acids. The germline gives CDR1 LNHDA, CDR2 SQIVND (reference sequence). As DNA, the CDR3 is TGTGCCACACGGACACCTTCCACAGATACGCAGTATTTT. Its translation is CATRTPSTDTQYF.

This clone is a singleton in its sample. The chain uses TRBV5-1 and TRBJ2-5; weak D call: TRBD1 (7 bases). Germline V gene data show CDR1 as SGHRS and CDR2 as YFSETQ. This CDR3 contains 15 residues. V was clipped by 2 bases and J by 2 bases, with 13 bases between them. The CDR3 here is CASSFAGGPQETQYF. The CDR3 coding sequence is TGCGCCAGCAGCTTCGCAGGGGGGCCTCAAGAGACCCAGTACTTC.

This clone was counted a few times. The V call is TRBV5-1, the J call TRBJ1-2; D unresolved. Trimming shortened V by 6 bases and J by 4 bases, and 16 bases separated the two germline ends. The CDR3 contains 14 residues. Germline V lookup: CDR1 SGHRS, CDR2 YFSETQ. The CDR3 region is CASKLIEGAYGYTF. As DNA, the CDR3 is TGCGCCAGCAAATTGATCGAGGGCGCCTATGGCTACACCTTC.

The gene calls are TRBV5-4 and TRBJ2-2, with 8 bases that match TRBD2. The trim removed 4 bases at V and 1 base at J, leaving 6 bases unmatched. The CDR3 runs 16 residues. The germline V gene encodes CDR1 SGHNT and CDR2 YYREEE (reference sequence). In DNA form, the CDR3 reads TGTGCCAGCAGCCCCGAGCGGGGGCTGAACACCGGGGAGCTGTTTTTT. Translating it yields CASSPERGLNTGELFF.

About this clone: Other DNA sequences from this sample encode an identical CDR3 as well. The chain couples TRBV28 to TRBJ1-4, with TRBD1 matching over 9 bases. The germline V gene has CDR1 MDHEN and CDR2 SYDVKM. J gave up 7 bases and V 4 bases, and 10 bases lay outside the gene matches. This CDR3 has 16 residues. This chain's CDR3 is CASSWPQTGGSEKLFF. The DNA for the CDR3 is TGTGCCAGCAGTTGGCCCCAGACAGGGGGTAGTGAAAAACTGTTTTTT.

Notes on this clone: Other DNA sequences from this sample encode an identical CDR3 as well. The chain uses TRBV19 and TRBJ2-3; 8 bases map to TRBD1. From germline, CDR1 is LNHDA and CDR2 SQIVND (reference sequence). This CDR3 is 15 amino acids long. Trimming at V came to 5 bases and at J to 0 bases, leaving 4 bases not matched to a gene. CDR3 bases: TGTGCCAGTAGTCCGACAGGGGTGAGCACAGATACGCAGTATTTT. Translation gives CASSPTGVSTDTQYF.

This chain links TRBV6-6 with TRBJ1-5; 10 bases map to TRBD1. The trim removed 6 bases at V and 2 bases at J, leaving 7 bases unmatched. The CDR3 contains 16 residues. The V gene's germline CDR1 is MNHNY and CDR2 SVGAGI (reference sequence). The CDR3 loop is CASSQTGGQGNQPQHF. In DNA, the CDR3 is TGTGCCAGCAGCCAGACAGGGGGCCAGGGCAATCAGCCCCAGCATTTT.

The sample holds a few counts of this clone. V and J are TRBV13 and TRBJ1-6; 9 nucleotides match TRBD1. CDR3 length equals 14 residues. The germline gives CDR1 PRHDT, CDR2 FYEKMQ (reference sequence). Trimming cost V 5 bases and J 9 bases; bases outside gene matches: 5. CDR3 bases: TGTGCCAGCAGCCGTAGGGACAGGGTTTCACCCCTCCACTTT. It specifies CASSRRDRVSPLHF.